The source of this T cell receptor beta chain is a study of post-analysis software for immune sequencing data. General observations from the study: Compared with controls, patients had more of roughly five TRBV segments, including TRBV5-6, TRBV5-1 and TRBV20-1. In multiple sclerosis, normalized Chao1 diversity was significantly below that of controls. The authors found that F measure strongly co-clustered same-batch samples.

The CDR3 is 17 residues long. Trimming removed 1 base from V and 11 bases from J; junction bases left unmatched: 19. Germline loops: CDR1 SGHTA, CDR2 FQGNSA. Unique molecular identifiers had been added to the TCR beta cDNA libraries. In TCRdb, the PCR reads were re-called with MiXCR into one record per CDR3 protein. The sample has 650,000 to 900,000 distinct CDR3 sequences, just over 45% seen once. This clonotype was counted a few times. The antigen remains unidentified. Sequenced sample: blood. J is TRBJ2-5 and V is TRBV7-2, with 7 bases lining up with TRBD2. The receptor was derived from a girl aged 5-17 years with multiple sclerosis. As DNA, the CDR3 is TGTGCCAGCAGCTTAGGGACGGGGGGAGCAGGCCTCGGGGAGCAGTACTTC. It is translated as CASSLGTGGAGLGEQYF. The full variable domain, with the rest looked up from reference TRBV7-2 and TRBJ2-5, is GAGVSQSPSNKVTEKGKDVELRCDPISGHTALYWYRQSLGQGLEFLIYFQGNSAPDKSGLPSDRFSAERTGGSVSTLTIQRTQQEDSAVYLCASSLGTGGAGLGEQYFGPGTRLLVL.